These 27 T cell receptor beta chains came from one sample sequenced in a study of T-cell memory formation after mild COVID-19. A single record per CDR3 protein comes from TCRdb applying MiXCR to the 5' RACE reads. The sample records about 560,000 distinct CDR3 sequences, roughly 17% being singletons. The sequenced sample was PBMCs or a T cell subset sorted from them (not recorded which). These receptors all come from an adult woman who had mild COVID-19 (a few samples of this study predate the infection). Cell type and time point are not known.

This chain links TRBV29-1 with TRBJ2-3; 7 nucleotides align to TRBD1. CDR3 length: 14 residues. The V segment lost 4 bases and the J segment 4 bases; nucleotides outside the gene matches: 8. Germline V gene sequence: CDR1 SQVTM, CDR2 ANQGSEA. This chain's CDR3 is CSVGQGGPADTQYF. DNA for the CDR3: TGCAGCGTTGGACAGGGCGGTCCGGCAGATACGCAGTATTTT.

The genes are TRBV7-9 and TRBJ2-3; TRBD2 matches at 11 bases. Unmatched junction bases numbered 3, after V lost 6 bases and J lost 4 bases. CDR3 size: 14 residues. Germline loops: CDR1 SEHNR, CDR2 FQNEAQ (reference sequence). The chain's CDR3 is CASRTSGVPDTQYF. The CDR3, as DNA: TGTGCCAGCAGGACTAGCGGGGTTCCAGATACGCAGTATTTT.

This clonotype occurred a few times. This chain uses TRBV30 with TRBJ2-3, with 7 bases identical to TRBD1. J was trimmed by 4 bases and V by 2 bases; bases with no gene match: 9. Germline V gene sequence: CDR1 GTSNPN, CDR2 SVGIG (reference sequence). The CDR3 has 15 residues. CDR3 coding DNA: TGTGCCTGGAGTCCCGGGACAGTGCTTTCAGATACGCAGTATTTT. Translation: CAWSPGTVLSDTQYF.

This chain connects TRBV7-3 to TRBJ2-2; D call uncertain. Trimming removed 0 bases from V and 8 bases from J, with 7 bases in between. The CDR3 contains 13 residues. Germline CDR1 reads SGHTA; CDR2 reads FQGTGA. CDR3 nucleotides: TGTGCCAGCAGCTTAACGCAAGGGGGGGAGCTGTTTTTT. Protein: CASSLTQGGELFF.

This clonotype was found many times. The V call is TRBV12-3 or TRBV12-4, the J call TRBJ2-1; D gene unclear. Trimming shortened V by 5 bases and J by 8 bases, and 13 bases separated the two germline ends. The CDR3 totals 13 residues. The DNA for the CDR3 is TGTGCCAGCAGTGGCCCCCAAGGCGATGAGCAGTTCTTC. Its translation is CASSGPQGDEQFF.

V gene TRBV4-1 combines with J gene TRBJ2-1, with 12 bases identical to TRBD2. Looked up from germline, CDR1 is MGHRA and CDR2 is YSYEKL. V was clipped by 3 bases and J by 9 bases; unmatched bases: 0. The CDR3 spans 13 residues. The CDR3 spells CASSQGLAGEQFF. CDR3 DNA sequence: TGCGCCAGCAGCCAGGGACTAGCGGGTGAGCAGTTCTTC.

This clonotype was counted a few times. The chain joins TRBV5-1 to TRBJ2-2; perhaps TRBD2 as D (5 bases). Per the germline V gene, CDR1 is SGHRS and CDR2 is YFSETQ. The CDR3 is made up of 16 amino acids. The V end lost 4 bases, the J end lost 7 bases, and 20 bases lay between the germline ends. CDR3 region: CASSGSQGAGGGELFF. The CDR3 DNA reads as TGCGCCAGCAGCGGTTCCCAAGGCGCAGGAGGCGGGGAGCTGTTTTTT.

This clonotype was seen a handful of times. This CDR3 reads CASKQDNTDTQYF. The CDR3 bases are TGCGCCAGTAAACAGGATAACACAGATACGCAGTATTTT. The chain has TRBV5-1 and TRBJ2-3, with a tentative D call TRBD1 (5 bases). Deletions cut 8 bases from V and 2 bases from J, with 12 bases between. The CDR3 runs 13 residues. CDR1 SGHRS and CDR2 YFSETQ come from the germline V gene.

The chain links TRBV18 to TRBJ2-5; perhaps TRBD1 as D (5 bases). V was clipped by 4 bases and J by 1 base, with 7 bases between them. The CDR3 is 13 residues long. The germline CDR1 and CDR2 sequences are KGHSH and LQKENI. CDR3 residues: CASSQQVQETQYF. The CDR3 DNA reads as TGTGCCAGCTCACAACAGGTCCAAGAGACCCAGTACTTC.

This clonotype was observed a handful of times. DNA for the CDR3: TGTGCCTGGAGTGAAGACAGCCTCTCTGGAAACACCATATATTTT. It codes for CAWSEDSLSGNTIYF. This chain links TRBV30 with TRBJ1-3, with TRBD1 as a possible D gene (5 bases). The CDR3 length is 15 residues. V lost 1 base and J lost 0, with 10 bases in between. Germline CDR1 and CDR2: GTSNPN and SVGIG (reference sequence).

This clonotype was detected only once. This chain connects TRBV19 to TRBJ1-5; D is uncertain. Germline V gene lookup returns CDR1 LNHDA and CDR2 SQIVND (reference sequence). Between the trimmed V and J ends, which lost 5 bases and 3 bases, there was a span of 17 bases. The CDR3 sequence is 16 residues long. CDR3 sequence reads: CASSLWSGGPNQPQHF. CDR3 bases: TGTGCCAGTAGTCTGTGGTCCGGAGGGCCCAATCAGCCCCAGCATTTT.

This clonotype was counted only a few times. The chain employs TRBV2 and TRBJ1-6; D uncertain. Germline V gives CDR1 SNHLY, CDR2 FYNNEI. The CDR3 has 13 amino acids. Between the trimmed V and J ends, which lost 2 bases and 9 bases, there was a span of 8 bases. CDR3 sequence reads: CASSELFISPLHF. The DNA for the CDR3 is TGTGCCAGCAGTGAACTTTTTATTTCACCCCTCCACTTT.

The chain couples TRBV5-1 to TRBJ2-7, with 7 nucleotides matching TRBD1. Losses at the gene ends were 0 bases for V and 3 bases for J; bases not matched to a gene: 6. The CDR3 contains 15 residues. CDR1 is SGHRS, CDR2 YFSETQ, per germline. CDR3 protein: CASSLADRVYYEQYF. Here the CDR3 DNA reads TGCGCCAGCAGCTTGGCCGACAGGGTCTACTACGAGCAGTACTTC.

The chain joins TRBV20-1 to TRBJ1-5; a weak D match, TRBD1 (5 bases). The germline V gene has CDR1 DFQATT and CDR2 SNEGSKA (reference sequence). V was clipped by 6 bases and J by 1 base, with 19 bases between them. The CDR3 is made up of 16 amino acids. The CDR3 loop reads CSAGTEGFGSNQPQHF. The CDR3 DNA sequence: TGCAGTGCGGGGACCGAGGGGTTTGGAAGCAATCAGCCCCAGCATTTT.

The chain joins TRBV11-2 to TRBJ2-3; D remains ambiguous. Germline assignment: CDR1 SGHAT and CDR2 FQNNGV. CDR3 size: 14 residues. Trimming shortened V by 3 bases and J by 0 bases, and 7 bases separated the two germline ends. The CDR3 is CASSFYYSTDTQYF. Here the CDR3 DNA reads TGTGCCAGCAGCTTTTACTATAGCACAGATACGCAGTATTTT. Supplemented by reference TRBV11-2 and TRBJ2-3, the full variable domain reads EAGVAQSPRYKIIEKRQSVAFWCNPISGHATLYWYQQILGQGPKLLIQFQNNGVVDDSQLPKDRFSAERLKGVDSTLKIQPAKLEDSAVYLCASSFYYSTDTQYFGPGTRLTVL.

This clonotype was seen only a few times. The chain couples TRBV20-1 to TRBJ1-5; no clear D. The V and J ends lost 1 base and 4 bases respectively, with 11 bases between them. This CDR3 is built from 14 residues. CDR1 and CDR2 from the germline V gene are DFQATT and SNEGSKA (reference sequence). Here the CDR3 reads CSARVAQTNQPQHF. The DNA for the CDR3 is TGCAGTGCTAGAGTCGCGCAGACTAATCAGCCCCAGCATTTT.

The chain couples TRBV18 to TRBJ1-1; a possible D gene is TRBD1 (6 bases). Germline CDR1 KGHSH, CDR2 LQKENI. V was clipped by 0 bases and J by 12 bases, with 11 bases between them. The CDR3 contains 12 residues. The CDR3 sequence: CASSPPAGETFF. The CDR3 DNA reads as TGTGCCAGCTCACCACCGGCAGGGGAAACTTTCTTT.

The chain links TRBV5-1 to TRBJ2-1; D may correspond to TRBD1 or TRBD2 (5 bases each). The CDR3 is 16 amino acids. V was clipped by 5 bases and J by 0 bases, with 15 bases between them. Per the germline V gene, CDR1 is SGHRS and CDR2 is YFSETQ. The CDR3 coding sequence is TGCGCCAGCAGTACCCACTGGGGGAGCTCCTACAATGAGCAGTTCTTC. This encodes CASSTHWGSSYNEQFF.

This clonotype came up many times. CDR3 sequence: CSARGASGGDTDTQYF. The CDR3 DNA is TGCAGTGCTAGAGGAGCTAGCGGGGGAGACACAGATACGCAGTATTTT. The J gene is TRBJ2-3, the V gene TRBV20-1; 10 bases agree with TRBD2. The CDR3 is 16 residues long. From germline, CDR1 is DFQATT and CDR2 SNEGSKA (reference sequence). V was clipped by 1 base and J by 2 bases; unmatched bases: 6.

V is TRBV7-9 and J is TRBJ2-3; TRBD2 matches 8 bases. Trimming at V came to 4 bases and at J to 3 bases, leaving 9 bases not matched to a gene. CDR1 and CDR2 (germline): SEHNR, FQNEAQ (reference sequence). The CDR3 extends over 16 amino acids. The CDR3 nucleotides are TGTGCCAGCAGCTCCGGACTAGCAGGATTAACAGATACGCAGTATTTT. Translating gives CASSSGLAGLTDTQYF.

This chain joins TRBV7-9 and TRBJ1-4, with D tentatively TRBD1 (5 bases). V was pared by 5 bases and J by 3 bases, with 13 bases between. This CDR3 has 15 amino acids. CDR1 and CDR2 from the germline V gene are SEHNR and FQNEAQ (reference sequence). The CDR3 region is CASSLRDVANEKLFF. The DNA for the CDR3 is TGTGCCAGCAGCCTACGGGACGTGGCTAATGAAAAACTGTTTTTT.

This rearrangement joins TRBV4-1 to TRBJ2-2; weak D call: TRBD2 (5 bases). Germline V gene lookup returns CDR1 MGHRA and CDR2 YSYEKL. The CDR3 contains 15 residues. V was clipped by 4 bases and J by 3 bases, with 12 bases between them. CDR3 region: CASSPQGADTGELFF. CDR3 sequence (DNA): TGCGCCAGCAGCCCCCAAGGAGCGGACACCGGGGAGCTGTTTTTT.

The chain links TRBV15 to TRBJ2-7, with 9 bases aligning to TRBD2. The CDR3 sequence is 15 residues long. The germline gives CDR1 LNHNV, CDR2 YYDKDF (reference sequence). Trimming removed 3 bases from V and 5 bases from J; junction bases left unmatched: 8. CDR3 sequence: CATSSRLAEWNEQYF. Written as DNA, the CDR3 is TGTGCCACCAGCAGTAGACTAGCGGAGTGGAACGAGCAGTACTTC. Variable domain in full (rest from reference TRBV15 and TRBJ2-7): DAMVIQNPRYQVTQFGKPVTLSCSQTLNHNVMYWYQQKSSQAPKLLFHYYDKDFNNEADTPDNFQSRRPNTSFCFLDIRSPGLGDTAMYLCATSSRLAEWNEQYFGPGTRLTVT.

The J gene is TRBJ2-1, the V gene TRBV6-7, with a weak D call TRBD2 (6 bases). TRBV6-7 is recorded as an ORF, its role being uncertain. V lost 2 bases, J lost 0 bases, and 14 bases lay in between. The CDR3 totals 17 residues. Here the CDR3 DNA reads TGTGCCAGCAGTTACCAGAGAAAGCGGGTCTCCTACAATGAGCAGTTCTTC. Translated, it gives CASSYQRKRVSYNEQFF.

The chain has TRBV5-1 and TRBJ2-5, with TRBD2 identical over 13 bases. J lost 5 bases, V lost 0 bases, and 4 bases had no gene match. The CDR3 length is 16 residues. CDR1 is SGHRS and CDR2 is YFSETQ in the germline V gene. CDR3 in DNA: TGCGCCAGCAGCTTGGGAGGACTAGCGGGAGATGAGACCCAGTACTTC. This sequence encodes CASSLGGLAGDETQYF.

This clonotype has just a few counts. The chain is built from TRBV7-2 and TRBJ2-1; 10 bases match TRBD2. V shed 1 base, J shed 7 bases, and the junction held 13 bases outside the gene matches. CDR3 length: 18 residues. Germline loops: CDR1 SGHTA, CDR2 FQGNSA. CDR3: CASSLEPSGSSWHNEQFF. As DNA, the CDR3 is TGTGCCAGCAGCTTAGAGCCTAGCGGGAGCTCATGGCATAATGAGCAGTTCTTC. Based on the CDR3 plus reference TRBV7-2 and TRBJ2-1, the full variable domain is GAGVSQSPSNKVTEKGKDVELRCDPISGHTALYWYRQSLGQGLEFLIYFQGNSAPDKSGLPSDRFSAERTGGSVSTLTIQRTQQEDSAVYLCASSLEPSGSSWHNEQFFGPGTRLTVL.

A few counts support this clonotype. The chain employs TRBV7-9 and TRBJ2-4; D is perhaps TRBD2 (6 bases). Trimming shortened V by 1 base and J by 12 bases, and 25 bases separated the two germline ends. CDR3 length: 17 amino acids. The germline CDR1 and CDR2 sequences are SEHNR and FQNEAQ (reference sequence). The CDR3 DNA sequence: TGTGCCAGCAGCTTAGTAAGCCATGGGGGGAACGTCTTCCCTCAGTACTTC. Protein: CASSLVSHGGNVFPQYF.